This TCR beta chain was observed in a study of low-dose radiotherapy and immunotherapy resistance in tumors. First-strand cDNA used TRAV- and TRBV-specific primers, covering alpha and beta chains. A constant-region primer paired with the V-primer adapter amplified TCRs over 20 PCR cycles. Via MiXCR, TCRdb re-called the reads, giving one row per CDR3 protein. Here the sample spans under 110,000 distinct CDR3 sequences, more than 20% being singletons. This clonotype came up many times. Time point described: after trial treatment. The sample's treatment: LDRT plus nivolumab, ipilimumab, low-dose cyclophosphamide and aspirin (RACIN trial). The CDR3 has 14 residues. V dropped 1 base and J dropped 1; count of bases not matched to a gene: 1. Germline V CDR1 and CDR2: SGHRS, YFSETQ.

The sequences come from PBMCs, collected after low-dose radiotherapy plus immunotherapy. The receptor was isolated from a male donor with prostate cancer. This chain joins TRBV5-1 and TRBJ2-7, with 8 bases matching TRBD1. The CDR3 loop reads CASSLRQGSYEQYF. The CDR3 coding sequence is TGCGCCAGCAGCTTGCGACAGGGGTCCTACGAGCAGTACTTC.